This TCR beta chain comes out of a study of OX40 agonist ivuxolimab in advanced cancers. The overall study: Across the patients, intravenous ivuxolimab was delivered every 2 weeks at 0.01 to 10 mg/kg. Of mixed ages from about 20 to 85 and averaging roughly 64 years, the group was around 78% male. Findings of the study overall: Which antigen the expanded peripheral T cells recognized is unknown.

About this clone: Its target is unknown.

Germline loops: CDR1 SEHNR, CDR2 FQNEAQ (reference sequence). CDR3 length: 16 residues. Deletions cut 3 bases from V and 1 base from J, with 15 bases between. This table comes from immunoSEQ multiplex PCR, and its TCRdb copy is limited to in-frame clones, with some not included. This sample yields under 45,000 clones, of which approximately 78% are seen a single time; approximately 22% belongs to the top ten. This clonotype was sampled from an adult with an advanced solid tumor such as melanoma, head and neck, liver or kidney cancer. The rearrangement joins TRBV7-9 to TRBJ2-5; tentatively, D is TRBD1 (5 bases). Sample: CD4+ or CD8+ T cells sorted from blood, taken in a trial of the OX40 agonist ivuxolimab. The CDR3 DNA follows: TGTGCCAGCAGCTTCTCTATCTCCAGGGCCCAAGAGACCCAGTACTTC. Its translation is CASSFSISRAQETQYF.